Following are 15 T cell receptor beta chains from one sample sequenced in a study of cytotoxic CD8 clonotypes in ibrutinib-treated CLL. This table comes from immunoSEQ multiplex PCR, and its TCRdb copy is limited to in-frame clones, with some not included. The data contain under 150,000 clones, less than 90% of them seen just once; the ten biggest clones take up 3% to 4%. The sample here was PBMCs, taken after 24 months of ibrutinib treatment. Source of these receptors: a human donor with chronic lymphocytic leukemia.

In its sample, this clone was seen a few times. This chain connects TRBV6-6 to TRBJ1-2; D remains unclear. Germline V lookup: CDR1 MNHNY, CDR2 SVGAGI (reference sequence). The CDR3 consists of 12 residues. V was pared by 5 bases and J by 3 bases, with 7 bases between. CDR3 nucleotide sequence: TGTGCCAGCAGTCAGCAAGACTATGGCTACACCTTC. This sequence encodes CASSQQDYGYTF.

The chain carries TRBV19 and TRBJ2-5; D gene uncertain. Trimming removed 3 bases at V and 2 bases at J, with 7 bases between. This CDR3 region has 13 residues. Germline values: CDR1 LNHDA, CDR2 SQIVND (reference sequence). The CDR3 is CASSIGIQETQYF. In DNA form, the CDR3 reads TGTGCCAGTAGTATCGGCATACAAGAGACCCAGTACTTC.

This CDR3 reads CASTKKWGQGDTGELFF. The CDR3 DNA reads as TGTGCCAGTACCAAAAAGTGGGGACAGGGGGACACCGGGGAGCTGTTTTTT. J is TRBJ2-2 and V is TRBV19; 11 bases are shared with TRBD1. Germline CDR1 LNHDA, CDR2 SQIVND (reference sequence). This CDR3 comprises 17 residues. J was trimmed by 3 bases and V by 7 bases; bases with no gene match: 10.

This clone was counted a single time. The rearrangement joins TRBV6-1 to TRBJ1-4, with D maybe TRBD1 (6 bases). Trimming shortened V by 7 bases and J by 6 bases, and 15 bases separated the two germline ends. The CDR3 is made up of 14 amino acids. Per germline, CDR1 MNHNS and CDR2 SASEGT. The CDR3 coding sequence is TGTGCCAGCACCCGAGGGGGGTACGATGAAAAACTGTTTTTT. This codes for CASTRGGYDEKLFF.

This chain uses TRBV7-6 with TRBJ1-4; TRBD1 is a possible D gene (6 bases). V was shortened by 3 bases and J by 4 bases, with 9 bases between the two germline ends. The germline V gene has CDR1 SGHVS and CDR2 FNYEAQ. The CDR3 sequence is 14 residues long. CDR3 amino acids: CASSLGAGNEKLFF. CDR3 sequence (DNA): TGTGCCAGCAGCTTGGGGGCTGGTAATGAAAAACTGTTTTTT.

This clone was observed a few times. The V call is TRBV30, the J call TRBJ2-1, with D perhaps matching TRBD1 (6 bases). V shed 2 bases and J shed 0 bases, with 8 bases lying between them. The germline CDR1 and CDR2 sequences are GTSNPN and SVGIG (reference sequence). The CDR3 has 14 amino acids. CDR3 bases: TGTGCCTGGAGTAGGGGGAACTCCTACAATGAGCAGTTCTTC. Translated, it gives CAWSRGNSYNEQFF.

Remarks on this clone: Germline is not matched at one junction end, which may reflect a read error. CDR3 protein: CASSQTPGTGNTIYF. The CDR3 region has the DNA TGCGCCAGCAGCCAGACCCCAGGGACTGGAAACACCATATATTTT. The chain combines TRBV5-4 with TRBJ1-3; possibly TRBD1 for D (5 bases). Germline loops: CDR1 SGHNT, CDR2 YYREEE (reference sequence). This CDR3 has 15 amino acids.

The rearrangement links TRBV7-9 to TRBJ2-1; 10 nucleotides align to TRBD1. Germline V CDR1 and CDR2: SEHNR, FQNEAQ (reference sequence). Trimming removed 5 bases from V and 8 bases from J; junction bases left unmatched: 9. The CDR3 runs 15 residues. The CDR3 spells CASSLGTGDSHEQFF. As DNA, the CDR3 is TGTGCCAGCAGCCTCGGGACAGGGGACTCCCATGAGCAGTTCTTC.

The rearrangement joins TRBV9 to TRBJ1-4; D might be TRBD1 (6 bases). The germline CDR1 and CDR2 sequences are SGDLS and YYNGEE. Trimming removed 0 bases from V and 7 bases from J, with 13 bases in between. CDR3 length: 15 residues. Here the CDR3 DNA reads TGTGCCAGCAGCGTAGTGGGGGCGCGAGGTGAAAAACTGTTTTTT. It encodes CASSVVGARGEKLFF.

The genes are TRBV28 and TRBJ2-2, with no clear D. The CDR3 consists of 11 residues. Germline-derived CDR1 and CDR2 are MDHEN and SYDVKM. V was pared by 3 bases and J by 7 bases, with 3 bases between. The CDR3 region has the DNA TGTGCCAGCAGTTTGGACGGGGAGCTGTTTTTT. Amino acid sequence: CASSLDGELFF.

This chain uses TRBV19 with TRBJ1-2, with D possibly matching TRBD1 (5 bases). The CDR3 length is 14 residues. Germline V CDR1 and CDR2: LNHDA, SQIVND (reference sequence). V lost 2 bases and J lost 7, with 14 bases in between. CDR3 DNA sequence: TGTGCCAGTAGTATACTTCTGCAGAGGGGTGGCTACACCTTC. Protein: CASSILLQRGGYTF.

This chain joins TRBV7-2 and TRBJ2-5; 11 bases are a match to TRBD2. V dropped 4 bases and J dropped 5; count of bases not matched to a gene: 3. Germline V CDR1 and CDR2: SGHTA, FQGNSA. This CDR3 is 14 amino acids long. CDR3 in amino acids: CASSSLAGGETQYF. The DNA for the CDR3 is TGTGCCAGCAGCTCCTTAGCGGGGGGGGAGACCCAGTACTTC. The variable domain in full, completed from reference TRBV7-2 and TRBJ2-5, reads GAGVSQSPSNKVTEKGKDVELRCDPISGHTALYWYRQSLGQGLEFLIYFQGNSAPDKSGLPSDRFSAERTGGSVSTLTIQRTQQEDSAVYLCASSSLAGGETQYFGPGTRLLVL.

A few counts support this clone. The chain combines TRBV4-3 with TRBJ2-1; 11 bases align to TRBD1. V dropped 4 bases and J dropped 4; count of bases not matched to a gene: 6. The CDR3 runs 16 residues. Germline V gene lookup returns CDR1 LGHNA and CDR2 YSLEER. CDR3 amino acids: CASSRGGTGGYNEQFF. The DNA of the CDR3 is TGCGCCAGCAGCCGGGGTGGGACAGGGGGATACAATGAGCAGTTCTTC.

The rearrangement joins TRBV30 to TRBJ2-7; the D gene is possibly TRBD1 (6 bases). The CDR3 has 13 amino acids. Germline V gene sequence: CDR1 GTSNPN, CDR2 SVGIG (reference sequence). Trimming removed 1 base at V and 5 bases at J, with 12 bases between. The CDR3 loop reads CAWSEGVGDEQYF. The CDR3 region has the DNA TGTGCCTGGAGTGAGGGGGTGGGGGACGAGCAGTACTTC.

The CDR3 loop is CASSRGQGIYNEQFF. The CDR3 region has the DNA TGTGCCAGCAGCCGGGGACAGGGAATTTACAATGAGCAGTTCTTC. This chain joins TRBV11-2 and TRBJ2-1; the match to TRBD1 covers 9 bases. This CDR3 is built from 15 residues. Per germline, CDR1 SGHAT and CDR2 FQNNGV. Germline trimming cut 5 bases from V and 4 bases from J; bases unmatched to any gene: 6.